A single sample gave rise to the 2 T cell receptor beta chains below, sequenced in a study of T-cell reconstitution after alpha-beta-depleted transplantation in children. Unique molecular identifiers were used to barcode this TCRbeta library. MiXCR, run by TCRdb on the PCR reads, gives a single entry per CDR3 protein. In the table there are about 980,000 distinct CDR3 sequences, about 31% of which are singletons. Here the sequenced sample was PBMCs, mostly from graft donor cells, taken 360 days after TCRalphabeta/CD19-depleted stem cell transplant. All receptors derive from a boy under two years old who had a stem cell transplant for SCID, so the T cells may come from the graft donor.

V gene TRBV7-8 combines with J gene TRBJ2-1, with D possibly being TRBD2 (6 bases). The V and J ends lost 5 bases and 9 bases respectively, with 20 bases between them. Germline lookup yields CDR1 SGHVS and CDR2 FQNEAQ. The CDR3 totals 15 residues. The chain's CDR3 is CASSPRLVPGGEQFF. CDR3 in DNA: TGTGCCAGCAGCCCCCGACTAGTCCCCGGGGGTGAGCAGTTCTTC.

This clonotype was seen more than once but under ten times. The J gene is TRBJ2-5, the V gene TRBV28; 10 nucleotides align to TRBD2. Germline CDR1 MDHEN, CDR2 SYDVKM. J was trimmed by 4 bases and V by 6 bases; bases with no gene match: 5. This CDR3 is built from 14 residues. This CDR3 reads CASRFSGGSETQYF. The CDR3 DNA reads TGTGCCAGCAGGTTTAGCGGGGGGTCAGAGACCCAGTACTTC.